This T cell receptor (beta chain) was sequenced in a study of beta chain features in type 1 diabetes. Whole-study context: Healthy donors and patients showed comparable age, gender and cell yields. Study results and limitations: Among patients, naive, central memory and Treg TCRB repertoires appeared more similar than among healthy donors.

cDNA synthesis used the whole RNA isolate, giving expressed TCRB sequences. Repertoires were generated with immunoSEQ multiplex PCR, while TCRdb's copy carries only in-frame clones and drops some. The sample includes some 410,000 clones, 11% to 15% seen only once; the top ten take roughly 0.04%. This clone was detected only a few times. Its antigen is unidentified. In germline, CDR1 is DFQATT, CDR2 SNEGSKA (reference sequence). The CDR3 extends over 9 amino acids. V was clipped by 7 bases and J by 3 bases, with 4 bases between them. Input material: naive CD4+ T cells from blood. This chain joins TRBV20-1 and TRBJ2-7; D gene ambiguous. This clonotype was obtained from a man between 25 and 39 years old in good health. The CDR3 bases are TGCAGTGTAATCTACGAGCAGTACGTC. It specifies CSVIYEQYV.